This T cell receptor (beta chain) is drawn from a study of early T cells in non-severe SARS-CoV-2 infection. Study-level points and caveats: VDJdb matching favored anti-spike CD8 responses, missing private and CD4 specificities.

TCRdb re-analysed the 5' RACE reads in MiXCR, keeping a single row per CDR3 protein. The sample lists 100,000 to 120,000 distinct CDR3 sequences; about 12% were seen once. Regarding this clonotype: Its target is not known.

The TCR comes from an adult who was a healthcare worker with PCR-confirmed SARS-CoV-2 infection or an uninfected control (not recorded which). The sequenced sample was whole blood.

The CDR3 DNA reads as TGTGCCAGCAGCATGGTAGCGGGAGGACACTCTGGGGTCAACGTCCTGACTTTC. Amino acids: CASSMVAGGHSGVNVLTF. The chain uses TRBV21-1 and TRBJ2-6; the tabulated D call, TRBD2, remains unverified against the DNA. TRBV21-1 is tagged as a pseudogene. This CDR3 comprises 18 residues.